This entry lists 23 T cell receptor beta chains sequenced from one sample in a study of blood T cells in healthy people across ages. For the second PCR, which ran for roughly 6 to 12 cycles, a sample-barcoded 5' primer and a J-beta primer mix were used. TCRdb redid the calling of the 5' RACE reads with MiXCR, one entry per CDR3 protein. This table has about 930,000 distinct CDR3 sequences, roughly 28% appearing once. These data are also associated with another study on T cells of mothers and their children.

The sequenced material came from blood. The receptor source for this set is a woman in her forties in good health.

A single count supports this clonotype. One junction end disagrees with the germline gene, perhaps due to a read error. The chain carries TRBV18 and TRBJ1-2; D perhaps matches TRBD1 (5 bases). CDR1 is KGHSH and CDR2 is LQKENI in the germline V gene. This CDR3 comprises 13 residues. The CDR3 spells CASSPDRNSGYIF. The CDR3 DNA is TGTGCCAGCTCACCCGACAGAAACTCTGGCTACATCTTC.

The gene calls are TRBV29-1 and TRBJ1-2; 8 positions match TRBD1. V was clipped by 6 bases and J by 4 bases; unmatched bases: 10. This CDR3 is built from 14 residues. Germline CDR1 SQVTM, CDR2 ANQGSEA. The CDR3 DNA reads as TGCAGCGTAGCCATTGACAGGGGCCTCTATGGCTACACCTTC. This translates into CSVAIDRGLYGYTF.

The chain links TRBV28 to TRBJ2-3, with 8 bases fitting TRBD2. In germline, CDR1 is MDHEN, CDR2 SYDVKM. The V segment lost 7 bases and the J segment 5 bases; nucleotides outside the gene matches: 8. The CDR3 is 14 amino acids. CDR3 DNA: TGTGCCAGCAAGAACGGGGGGGCCGTAGATACGCAGTATTTT. Translated, it gives CASKNGGAVDTQYF.

This clonotype was picked up many times. The V call is TRBV5-1, the J call TRBJ1-2, with 8 bases lining up with TRBD1. This CDR3 comprises 14 residues. CDR1 and CDR2 (germline): SGHRS, YFSETQ. V dropped 4 bases and J dropped 6; count of bases not matched to a gene: 8. CDR3 bases: TGCGCCAGCAGCCCTCAGGGGACAGGCAATGGCTACACCTTC. This codes for CASSPQGTGNGYTF.

The chain combines TRBV7-8 with TRBJ1-1; 9 bases fit TRBD1. The V gene's germline CDR1 is SGHVS and CDR2 FQNEAQ. CDR3 length equals 12 residues. After removal of 3 bases from V and 10 bases from J, the junction contained 3 bases not matched to a gene. This CDR3 is CASSFAQGAAFF. The CDR3 coding sequence is TGTGCCAGCAGCTTCGCACAGGGGGCAGCTTTCTTT.

This clonotype was counted ten times or more. J is TRBJ1-1 and V is TRBV12-3 or TRBV12-4; D gene unclear. V lost 5 bases and J 4 bases, leaving 11 bases between the germline ends. The CDR3 is 13 residues long. Here the CDR3 DNA reads TGTGCCAGCAGTCTCCGCGGGAGCACTGAAGCTTTCTTT. Translation: CASSLRGSTEAFF.

The chain has TRBV5-5 and TRBJ2-7; D might be TRBD1 or TRBD2, each matching 5 bases. The CDR3 is 14 amino acids. CDR1 SGHKS and CDR2 YYEKEE come from the germline V gene (reference sequence). Trimming removed 6 bases from V and 1 base from J, with 14 bases in between. The CDR3 nucleotides are TGTGCCAGCACCACTGGGGGACCTTCCTACGAGCAGTACTTC. This translates into CASTTGGPSYEQYF.

Remarks on this clonotype: Germline is not matched at one junction end, which may reflect a read error. The chain joins TRBV5-1 to TRBJ1-2; 8 bases are shared with TRBD1. This CDR3 is built from 14 residues. Germline V CDR1 and CDR2: SGHRS, YFSETQ. The CDR3 protein is CASSSAGTGYGYAF. The CDR3 DNA is TGCGCCAGCAGCTCCGCAGGGACAGGCTATGGCTACGCCTTC.

This clonotype was recorded many times. This sequence joins TRBV10-3 and TRBJ2-5; perhaps D is TRBD1 or TRBD2 (5 bases each). Germline V gene lookup returns CDR1 ENHRY and CDR2 SYGVKD. Trimming left V 4 bases short and J 4 bases short, with 10 bases between. CDR3 length: 13 residues. This chain's CDR3 is CAISVGERETQYF. The CDR3 region has the DNA TGTGCCATCAGTGTGGGGGAGAGAGAGACCCAGTACTTC.

This chain joins TRBV28 and TRBJ1-2, with D unresolved. Germline-derived CDR1 and CDR2 are MDHEN and SYDVKM. Trimming removed 7 bases at V and 2 bases at J, with 14 bases between. CDR3 length: 14 amino acids. The CDR3, as DNA: TGTGCCAGCACCCCAGAGGTTTCCAACTATGGCTACACCTTC. Translating it yields CASTPEVSNYGYTF.

This clonotype occurred many times. V is TRBV13 and J is TRBJ2-1; D is ambiguous. This CDR3 is 12 amino acids long. The V end was cut by 6 bases, the J end by 10 bases, with 13 bases between. Germline-derived CDR1 and CDR2 are PRHDT and FYEKMQ (reference sequence). CDR3 region: CASSPGSGEQFF. As DNA, the CDR3 is TGTGCCAGCAGTCCCGGGTCCGGCGAGCAGTTCTTC.

J is TRBJ2-1 and V is TRBV11-1, with 12 nucleotides matching TRBD2. CDR1 and CDR2 (germline): SGHAT, FQDESV (reference sequence). Trimming at V came to 6 bases and at J to 2 bases, leaving 20 bases not matched to a gene. CDR3 size: 21 residues. The DNA of the CDR3 is TGTGCCAGCAGTATCGACAGGTGGAGAGGGACTAGCGGGTCAACCTACAATGAGCAGTTCTTC. This translates into CASSIDRWRGTSGSTYNEQFF.

This clonotype was seen a few times. CDR3 sequence reads: CASSSGQALHF. The DNA of the CDR3 is TGTGCCAGCAGTTCGGGACAGGCCCTCCACTTT. The chain joins TRBV12-3 or TRBV12-4 to TRBJ1-6; 8 nucleotides match TRBD1. The CDR3 contains 11 residues. The junction had 1 base not matched to a gene; V was cut back by 4 bases and J by 14 bases.

This clonotype was observed a few times. At one end the junction does not follow the germline gene, possibly because of a read error. The rearrangement links TRBV29-1 to TRBJ2-7; 12 bases line up with TRBD2. CDR3 length: 15 residues. The germline V gene has CDR1 SQVTM and CDR2 ANQGSEA. The CDR3 bases are TGCAGCGTGGAAGGACTAGCGGGGAACAGCTACGAGCAGTACTTC. The encoded protein is CSVEGLAGNSYEQYF.

This clonotype has ten or more counts. This chain uses TRBV5-1 with TRBJ2-1, with TRBD2 matching over 12 bases. J was trimmed by 8 bases and V by 4 bases; bases with no gene match: 10. This CDR3 has 16 amino acids. The germline gives CDR1 SGHRS, CDR2 YFSETQ. CDR3 nucleotides: TGCGCCAGCAGCCCGGGCCGACTAGCGGGGGAGGATGAGCAGTTCTTC. Its translation is CASSPGRLAGEDEQFF.

The chain links TRBV29-1 to TRBJ2-5; D is perhaps TRBD2 (6 bases). The closer fit of TRBJ2-7 to the DNA end suggests the J call may be wrong. The germline CDR1 and CDR2 sequences are SQVTM and ANQGSEA. The CDR3 contains 15 residues. CDR3 sequence reads: CSVVWGTGGSYEQYF. The CDR3 nucleotides are TGCAGCGTTGTTTGGGGGACTGGGGGCTCCTACGAGCAGTACTTC.

At least ten counts were recorded for this clonotype. The chain couples TRBV7-2 to TRBJ2-5, with D uncertain. CDR3 length equals 13 residues. V shed 5 bases and J shed 1 base, with 8 bases lying between them. CDR1 is SGHTA, CDR2 FQGNSA, per germline. This CDR3 is CASSPRAQETQYF. DNA for the CDR3: TGTGCCAGCAGCCCTAGAGCCCAAGAGACCCAGTACTTC.

The sample holds many counts of this clonotype. This rearrangement joins TRBV6-5 to TRBJ2-5; 7 bases are shared with TRBD1. The CDR3 is made up of 17 amino acids. Germline-derived CDR1 and CDR2 are MNHEY and SVGAGI. Unmatched junction bases numbered 15, after V lost 1 base and J lost 7 bases. The CDR3 loop is CASSYWQGVEKRGTQYF. In DNA form, the CDR3 reads TGTGCCAGCAGTTACTGGCAGGGGGTGGAAAAAAGAGGGACCCAGTACTTC.

The chain recombines TRBV28 with TRBJ1-2; D call uncertain. Between the trimmed V and J ends, which lost 7 bases and 8 bases, there was a span of 17 bases. The CDR3 has 13 residues. Germline V gene lookup returns CDR1 MDHEN and CDR2 SYDVKM. The CDR3 region has the DNA TGTGCCAGCACCACGATTCGGATGGTGGGCTACACCTTC. Protein: CASTTIRMVGYTF.

V gene TRBV24-1 combines with J gene TRBJ2-1, with D maybe TRBD1 (6 bases). Judging by the DNA end, TRBJ2-7 fits better; the J call may be wrong. CDR3 length: 16 amino acids. CDR1 KGHDR and CDR2 SFDVKD come from the germline V gene. CDR3 amino acids: CATSDPTTTGSYEQYF. DNA for the CDR3: TGTGCCACCAGTGACCCTACTACGACAGGCTCCTACGAGCAGTACTTC.

This clonotype was seen ten or more times. The chain links TRBV7-9 to TRBJ2-7, with D possibly matching TRBD1 (6 bases). Trimming left V 3 bases short and J 4 bases short, with 13 bases between. CDR1 and CDR2 (germline): SEHNR, FQNEAQ (reference sequence). CDR3 size: 14 residues. The DNA of the CDR3 is TGTGCCAGCAGCTTCCCCAGGGGCTCGTACGAGCAGTACTTC. Protein: CASSFPRGSYEQYF.

The chain carries TRBV7-2 and TRBJ2-1; D perhaps matches TRBD2 (5 bases). Trimming removed 7 bases at V and 5 bases at J, with 18 bases between. Germline CDR1 reads SGHTA; CDR2 reads FQGNSA. CDR3 length: 15 amino acids. CDR3 bases: TGTGCCAGCATTCAAGCGCCGCTAGCCAACAATGAGCAGTTCTTC. This translates into CASIQAPLANNEQFF.

Comments on this clonotype: This could be a read error, since a much larger clone is one nucleotide away. It is likely a read error, because the conserved phenylalanine at the end of the CDR3 is missing. The gene calls are TRBV18 and TRBJ2-5, with TRBD1 matching 7 bases. The CDR3 spans 15 residues. Trimming removed 3 bases from V and 5 bases from J; junction bases left unmatched: 9. Germline V gene lookup returns CDR1 KGHSH and CDR2 LQKENI. CDR3 DNA sequence: TGTGCCAGCTCACCGCGACAGGGAAAATGGGAGACCCAGTACCTC. Its protein product is CASSPRQGKWETQYL.